The sequence of this T cell receptor (beta chain) was determined in a study of cytomegalovirus exposure and HLA in healthy donors. Across the study: Drawn from HLA-typed donors, about 85 million unique TCRs were held in an early data release. Membership in the Caucasian-associated ancestry cluster was found for 81% of roughly 360 genotyped donors. Study-level points and caveats: Per a later analysis, 18,000 or so TCR beta sequences showed association with HLA alleles at 0.05 false discovery rate. DRB1 showed the most TCR associations and HLA-C the fewest in a later analysis, as rates varied by HLA locus.

On this clone: Its antigen is not known.

Primers included in the PCR were 60 Vbeta and 13 Jbeta primers. Data came from immunoSEQ multiplex PCR; TCRdb stores just in-frame clones and leaves some out. The sample data list tens of thousands of clones. Deletions cut 2 bases from V and 2 bases from J, with 12 bases between. Germline V gene sequence: CDR1 MNHNS, CDR2 SASEGT. The CDR3 loop spans 15 amino acids. The chain is built from TRBV6-1 and TRBJ1-2; D gene unclear. The sample consisted of PBMCs. The sequence derives from a woman between 35 and 50 years old in good health and CMV-seronegative. This chain's CDR3 is CASSESWADNYGYTF. CDR3 bases: TGTGCCAGCAGTGAATCTTGGGCAGACAACTATGGCTACACCTTC.